This is a list of T cell receptor beta chains from one sample in a study of blood T cell repertoires in COVID-19. The assay was immunoSEQ multiplex PCR, and TCRdb's table has in-frame clones only and misses some. The data hold about 70,000 clones, with roughly nine tenths observed a single time. The sample consisted of peripheral blood. These receptors originate from a man in his 70s with active COVID-19. CDR3s include the opening cysteine and the closing phenylalanine or tryptophan. Fields, in order: J gene, V gene, clone size, D gene, CDR3 DNA, CDR3 protein. A D gene is named only where the DNA matches it firmly. Clone sizes are given selectively: once, few, many, or a class where the clone is expanded.

TRBJ1-1	TRBV18	NA	TRBD1	TGTGCCAGCTCACCCCAGGGGGAGAACACTGAAGCTTTCTTT	CASSPQGENTEAFF
TRBJ2-7	TRBV6-6	NA	TRBD2	TGTGCCAGCAGTCCCCTAGCGGGAGGGCCGGGCGAGCAGTACTTC	CASSPLAGGPGEQYF
TRBJ2-3	TRBV11-2	NA	NA	TGTGCCAGCAGCCCCGGGGGGCCGGGCACAGATACGCAGTATTTT	CASSPGGPGTDTQYF
TRBJ2-4	TRBV28	NA	NA	TGTGCCAGCAGTTTCATGGGGGGGCTCACCAAAAACATTCAGTACTTC	CASSFMGGLTKNIQYF
TRBJ2-3	TRBV19	NA	TRBD1	TGTGCCAGTAGTGTGGGACAGGCCGAAGTGGCGCAGTATTTT	CASSVGQAEVAQYF
TRBJ1-4	TRBV6-5	NA	TRBD1	TGTGCCAGCAGTTACTCGACAGGGGGAGTTGAAAAACTGTTTTTT	CASSYSTGGVEKLFF
TRBJ1-5	TRBV11-2	NA	TRBD1	TGTGCCAGCAGCCCGCGGGACAGGGATCAGCCCCAGCATTTT	CASSPRDRDQPQHF
TRBJ2-7	TRBV6-5	NA	TRBD1	TGTGCCAGCAGCCGTCGGACAGGGATGGGTGGCGAGCAGTACTTC	CASSRRTGMGGEQYF
TRBJ1-1	TRBV18	NA	NA	TGTGCCAGCTCACCAAGGGAAACGGGGGAAGCTTTCTTT	CASSPRETGEAFF
TRBJ2-3	TRBV6-5	NA	TRBD1	TGTGCCAGCAGCCCCAGGGGGCAAGGAGATACGCAGTATTTT	CASSPRGQGDTQYF
TRBJ2-2	TRBV18	NA	TRBD2	TGTGCCAGCTCACCGCGGACTAGCTGGGGCACCGGGGAGCTGTTTTTT	CASSPRTSWGTGELFF
TRBJ2-5	TRBV11-3	once	TRBD2	TGTGCCAGCAGCTTAGGGGTCTCCGGGACTAGCGCCCAAGAGACCCAGTACTTC	CASSLGVSGTSAQETQYF
TRBJ2-1	TRBV7-9	NA	TRBD2	TGTGCCAGCAGCCATCCCCTCTCAGCGGGAGGGGGCAATGAGCAGTTCTTC	CASSHPLSAGGGNEQFF
TRBJ1-2	TRBV6-5	NA	TRBD1	TGTGCCAGCAGCCAAGACAGGGGGCGGGTTGGCTACACCTTC	CASSQDRGRVGYTF
TRBJ2-7	TRBV7-9	NA	NA	TGTGCCAGCAGCCCCCCCGGACAACCATACGAGCAGTACTTC	CASSPPGQPYEQYF
TRBJ2-1	TRBV30	NA	TRBD2	TGTGCCTGGGACCGTGGACTAGCAATCGATGAGCAGTTCTTC	CAWDRGLAIDEQFF
TRBJ2-3	TRBV9	NA	TRBD2	TGTGCCAGCAGCTCCCGACTAGCTGGGGGGCAGTATTTT	CASSSRLAGGQYF
TRBJ2-3	TRBV10-3	NA	TRBD2	TGTGCCATCAGTGAGTCGGGGGGGAACCCAGATACGCAGTATTTT	CAISESGGNPDTQYF
TRBJ2-4	TRBV7-9	NA	NA	TGTGCCAGCAGCCCCGCCCAAGGGGGCAAAAACATTCAGTACTTC	CASSPAQGGKNIQYF
TRBJ1-1	TRBV29-1	NA	NA	TGCAGCGTTGGAGGGTTGGACACTGAAGCTTTCTTT	CSVGGLDTEAFF
TRBJ2-4	TRBV10-3	NA	TRBD2	TGTGCCATCAGTTCCGGACTAGCGGGCGGATGGGAAAACATTCAGTACTTC	CAISSGLAGGWENIQYF
TRBJ2-7	TRBV5-1	once	TRBD2	TGCGCCAGCAGCTCAACTAGCGCCGTGGGTCCCGAGCAGTACTTC	CASSSTSAVGPEQYF
TRBJ2-5	TRBV9	NA	NA	TGTGCCAGCAGCGTAGAGGTGGGGATGGGGGGACAAGAGACCCAGTACTTC	CASSVEVGMGGQETQYF
TRBJ2-7	TRBV6-2/TRBV6-3	NA	TRBD1	TGTGCCAGCAGTTACTCCGGACAGGCCAGATCGTACTTC	CASSYSGQARSYF
TRBJ2-5	TRBV30	few	NA	TGTGCCTGGAGTCCACGGGAGACCCAGTACTTC	CAWSPRETQYF
TRBJ2-5	TRBV5-4	NA	TRBD2	TGTGCCAGCAGCTTGGGCCTAGCGGGAGGGAAAGAGACCCAGTACTTC	CASSLGLAGGKETQYF
TRBJ2-3	TRBV10-3	NA	TRBD2	TGTGCCATCAGTGAGGCGGGTAGCGGGAGGTTGGCAGATACGCAGTATTTT	CAISEAGSGRLADTQYF
TRBJ1-6	TRBV29-1	NA	TRBD1	TGCAGCGCCCGGACAGGGGGTAATTCACCCCTCCACTTT	CSARTGGNSPLHF
TRBJ2-7	TRBV7-2	NA	TRBD2	TGTGCCAGCAGCTTAGTATGGGCGGGGGGGCAGTACTTC	CASSLVWAGGQYF
TRBJ2-7	TRBV9	NA	TRBD2	TGTGCCAGCAGCGTAGGGTCGGGGGGGCCCTACGAGCAGTACTTC	CASSVGSGGPYEQYF
TRBJ2-7	TRBV9	NA	TRBD2	TGTGCCAGCAGCGTAAATAGCGGGAGTTACGAGCAGTACTTC	CASSVNSGSYEQYF
TRBJ2-7	TRBV2	NA	NA	TGTGCCAGCAGGCGACTTAACCACGAGCAGTACTTC	CASRRLNHEQYF
TRBJ2-1	TRBV27	NA	NA	TGTGCCAGCATTGGAGCGAGCTCCTACAATGAGCAGTTCTTC	CASIGASSYNEQFF
TRBJ2-7	TRBV6-5	NA	TRBD2	TGTGCCAGCAGTTACTCGACTAGCGGAGGAGTCTACGAGCAGTACTTC	CASSYSTSGGVYEQYF
TRBJ1-4	TRBV4-1	NA	NA	TGCGCCAGCAGCCAAGTGCTAGGATCTAATGAAAAACTGTTTTTT	CASSQVLGSNEKLFF
TRBJ2-7	TRBV28	NA	TRBD2	TGTGCCAGCGCCAGGGCCGGGAGGTACGAGCAGTACTTC	CASARAGRYEQYF
TRBJ2-2	TRBV19	NA	TRBD2	TGTGCCAGTACCCCTAGCGGGAGGGGCGGGGAGCTGTTTTTT	CASTPSGRGGELFF
TRBJ1-2	TRBV19	NA	NA	TGTGCCAGTAGTAGGGACCGGGAAGGGACTATTGGCTACACCTTC	CASSRDREGTIGYTF
TRBJ2-7	TRBV5-5	NA	NA	TGTGCCCCCGAGCGGGTCGGGAGCTCCTACGAGCAGTACTTC	CAPERVGSSYEQYF
TRBJ2-2	TRBV7-9	NA	NA	TGTGCCAGCAGCTTAGGGGGAGCCGGGGAGCTGTTTTTT	CASSLGGAGELFF
TRBJ1-2	TRBV15	NA	TRBD1	TGTGCCACCAGCAGAGCCGGGACAGAATATGGCTACACCTTC	CATSRAGTEYGYTF
TRBJ2-3	TRBV7-9	NA	TRBD2	TGTGCCAGCAGCACCGGGACTAGCGGGAGAGGAGATACGCAGTATTTT	CASSTGTSGRGDTQYF
TRBJ2-3	TRBV11-2	NA	NA	TGTGCCAGCGCGTTCCCCCAGGGAGGGCAGTATTTT	CASAFPQGGQYF
TRBJ2-7	TRBV29-1	NA	TRBD1	TGCAGCGTTGAAGATCGACAGGGGGGATACGAGCAGTACTTC	CSVEDRQGGYEQYF
TRBJ1-5	TRBV19	NA	TRBD1	TGTGCCAGTAAATCAACAGGGGGAGGCAATCAGCCCCAGCATTTT	CASKSTGGGNQPQHF
TRBJ2-1	TRBV11-3	NA	TRBD2	TGTGCCAGCAGCTTAGGGACTAGCGGAGCCAATGAGCAGTTCTTC	CASSLGTSGANEQFF
TRBJ2-6	TRBV25-1	few	TRBD2	TGTGCCAGCAGTGCCCCGGGGGGGGTTGGGGCCAACGTCCTGACTTTC	CASSAPGGVGANVLTF
TRBJ2-3	TRBV19	NA	TRBD1	TGTGCCAGTAGCGCGACAGGGAGTCCAGATACGCAGTATTTT	CASSATGSPDTQYF
TRBJ2-3	TRBV6-5	NA	NA	TGTGCCAGCAGGGTGACAGGATACGATACGCAGTATTTT	CASRVTGYDTQYF
TRBJ2-3	TRBV6-7	NA	NA	TGTGCCAGCAGCATGGCGGTCGGGGAGCCCTTGGATACGCAGTATTTT	CASSMAVGEPLDTQYF
TRBJ1-5	TRBV28	few	NA	TGTGCCAGCAGTTTGGGGGGGCCCTATCAGCCCCAGCATTTT	CASSLGGPYQPQHF
TRBJ2-1	TRBV7-3	NA	NA	TGTGCCAGCAGCTTAACTGGACTGGTGGCCTACAATGAGCAGTTCTTC	CASSLTGLVAYNEQFF
TRBJ1-1	TRBV24-1	NA	NA	TGTGCCACCAGGGATATACGAGGGGAAGCTTTCTTT	CATRDIRGEAFF
TRBJ2-3	TRBV4-1	NA	TRBD2	TGCGCCAGCAGCCCCCCTGCGGGACTAGCGGGACGCACAGATACGCAGTATTTT	CASSPPAGLAGRTDTQYF
TRBJ1-6	TRBV4-3	NA	TRBD1	TGCGCCAGCAGCCCCCGGACAGGGAATAATTCACCCCTCCACTTT	CASSPRTGNNSPLHF
TRBJ1-2	TRBV13	NA	NA	TGTGCCAGCAGCACCCGGGACACCCCCGGCTATGGCTACACCTTC	CASSTRDTPGYGYTF
TRBJ2-2	TRBV19	NA	NA	TGTGCCAGTAGCCGCAGGGCCGGGGAGCTGTTTTTT	CASSRRAGELFF
TRBJ2-4	TRBV7-2	NA	TRBD1	TGTGCCAGCAGCCCCCCGACAGGGCCCAAAAACATTCAGTACTTC	CASSPPTGPKNIQYF
TRBJ2-2	TRBV7-3	NA	TRBD1	TGTGCCAGCAGCTCAGGCCCTCGACAGGGGCACACCGGGGAGCTGTTTTTT	CASSSGPRQGHTGELFF